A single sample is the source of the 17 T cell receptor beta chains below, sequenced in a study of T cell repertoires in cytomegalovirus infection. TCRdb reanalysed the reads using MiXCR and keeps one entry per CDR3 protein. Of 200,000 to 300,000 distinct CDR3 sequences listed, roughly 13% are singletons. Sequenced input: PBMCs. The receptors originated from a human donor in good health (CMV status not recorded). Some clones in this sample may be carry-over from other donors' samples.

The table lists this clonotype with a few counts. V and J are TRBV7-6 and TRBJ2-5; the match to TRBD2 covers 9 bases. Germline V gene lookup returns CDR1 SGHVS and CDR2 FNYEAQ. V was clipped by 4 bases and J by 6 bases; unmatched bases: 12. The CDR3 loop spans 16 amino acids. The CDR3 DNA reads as TGTGCCAGCAGCTCGCCCACTGCGGGAGGGGCGCAGACCCAGTACTTC. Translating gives CASSSPTAGGAQTQYF.

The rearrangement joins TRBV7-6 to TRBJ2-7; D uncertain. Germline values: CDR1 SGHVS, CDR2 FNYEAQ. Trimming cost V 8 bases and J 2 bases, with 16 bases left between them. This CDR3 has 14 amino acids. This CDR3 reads CASGRTSEAYEQYF. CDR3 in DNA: TGTGCCAGCGGCCGAACGAGCGAGGCCTACGAGCAGTACTTC.

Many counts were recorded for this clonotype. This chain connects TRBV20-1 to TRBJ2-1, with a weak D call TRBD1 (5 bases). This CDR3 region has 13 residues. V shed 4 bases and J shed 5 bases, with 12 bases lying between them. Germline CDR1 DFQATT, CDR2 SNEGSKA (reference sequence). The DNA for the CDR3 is TGCAGTGCTACGAAGGGCAGGGACAATGAGCAGTTCTTC. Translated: CSATKGRDNEQFF.

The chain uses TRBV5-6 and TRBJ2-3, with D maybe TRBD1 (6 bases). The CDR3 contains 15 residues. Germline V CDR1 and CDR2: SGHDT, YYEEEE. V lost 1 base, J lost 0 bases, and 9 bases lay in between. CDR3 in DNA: TGTGCCAGCAGCTTGCCAGGGGCTAGCACAGATACGCAGTATTTT. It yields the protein CASSLPGASTDTQYF.

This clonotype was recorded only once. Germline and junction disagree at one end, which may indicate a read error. CDR3 in DNA: TGTGCCAGCTGCTTAGCGGATAATGGGCCCCGCCTAGATACGCAGTATTTT. Protein product: CASCLADNGPRLDTQYF. The rearrangement joins TRBV11-1 to TRBJ2-3; weak D call: TRBD2 (6 bases). Germline-derived CDR1 and CDR2 are SGHAT and FQDESV (reference sequence). CDR3 size: 17 residues.

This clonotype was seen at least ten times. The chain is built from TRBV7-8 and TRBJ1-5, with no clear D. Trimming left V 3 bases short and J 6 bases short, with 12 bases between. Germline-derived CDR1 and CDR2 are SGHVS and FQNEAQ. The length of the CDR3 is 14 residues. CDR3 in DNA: TGTGCCAGCAGCTTGGAGGGATTCGGTCAGCCCCAGCATTTT. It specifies CASSLEGFGQPQHF.

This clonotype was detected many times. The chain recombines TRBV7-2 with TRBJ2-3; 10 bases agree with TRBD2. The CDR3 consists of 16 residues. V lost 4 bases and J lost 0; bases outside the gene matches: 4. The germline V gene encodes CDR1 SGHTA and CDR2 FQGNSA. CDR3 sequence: CASSWTLAGSTDTQYF. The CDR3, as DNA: TGTGCCAGCAGCTGGACACTAGCGGGAAGCACAGATACGCAGTATTTT.

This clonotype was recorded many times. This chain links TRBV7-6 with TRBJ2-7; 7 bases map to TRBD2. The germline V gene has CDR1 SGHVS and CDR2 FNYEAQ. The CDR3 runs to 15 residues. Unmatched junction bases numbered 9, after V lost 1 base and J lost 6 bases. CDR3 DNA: TGTGCCAGCAGCTTAGGCGGGACTATGTTAGTCGAGCAGTACTTC. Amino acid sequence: CASSLGGTMLVEQYF. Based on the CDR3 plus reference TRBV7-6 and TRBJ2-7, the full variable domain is GAGVSQSPRYKVTKRGQDVALRCDPISGHVSLYWYRQALGQGPEFLTYFNYEAQQDKSGLPNDRFSAERPEGSISTLTIQRTEQRDSAMYRCASSLGGTMLVEQYFGPGTRLTVT.

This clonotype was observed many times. DNA of the CDR3: TGTGCCAGCAGTTCGACCACACGCGAAGCTTTCTTT. As protein: CASSSTTREAFF. V gene TRBV6-5 combines with J gene TRBJ1-1; D call uncertain. The CDR3 has 12 amino acids. Germline V lookup: CDR1 MNHEY, CDR2 SVGAGI. Trimming pared 4 bases from V and 8 bases from J, leaving 11 bases between.

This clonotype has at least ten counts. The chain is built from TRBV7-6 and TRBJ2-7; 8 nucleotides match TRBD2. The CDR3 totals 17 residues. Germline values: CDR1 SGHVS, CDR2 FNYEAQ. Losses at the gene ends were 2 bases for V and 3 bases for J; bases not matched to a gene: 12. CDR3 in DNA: TGTGCCAGCAGCTTATCCCTCGACCGGGGGGGCCTCTACGAGCAGTACTTC. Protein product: CASSLSLDRGGLYEQYF.

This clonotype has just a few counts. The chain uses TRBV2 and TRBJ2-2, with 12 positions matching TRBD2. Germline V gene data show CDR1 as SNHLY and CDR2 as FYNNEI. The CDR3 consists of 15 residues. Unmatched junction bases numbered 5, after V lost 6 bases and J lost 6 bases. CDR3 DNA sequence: TGTGCCAGCAGCGGACTAGCGGGATTGGCCGGGGAGCTGTTTTTT. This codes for CASSGLAGLAGELFF.

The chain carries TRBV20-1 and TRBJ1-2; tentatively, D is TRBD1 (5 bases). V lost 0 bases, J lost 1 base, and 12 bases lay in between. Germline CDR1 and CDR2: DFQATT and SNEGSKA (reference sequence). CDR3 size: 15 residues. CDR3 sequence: CSARDGALGNYGYTF. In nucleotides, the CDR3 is TGCAGTGCTAGAGATGGGGCTTTGGGTAACTATGGCTACACCTTC.

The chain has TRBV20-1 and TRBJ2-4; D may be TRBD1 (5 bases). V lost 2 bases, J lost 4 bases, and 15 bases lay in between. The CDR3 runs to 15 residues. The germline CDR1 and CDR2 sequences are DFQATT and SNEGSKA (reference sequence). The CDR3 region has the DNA TGCAGTGCTAGAAACCCGGAAAGGGGAAAAAACATTCAGTACTTC. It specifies CSARNPERGKNIQYF.

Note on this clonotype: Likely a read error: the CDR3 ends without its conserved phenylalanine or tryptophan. The CDR3 region is CASSLLGDSGNTIYI. CDR3 coding DNA: TGTGCCAGCAGCCTGCTCGGGGACTCTGGAAACACCATATATATT. The V gene is TRBV14, the J gene TRBJ1-3; D uncertain. Germline lookup yields CDR1 SGHDN and CDR2 FVKESK. This CDR3 contains 15 residues. Trimming pared 4 bases from V and 0 bases from J, leaving 10 bases between.

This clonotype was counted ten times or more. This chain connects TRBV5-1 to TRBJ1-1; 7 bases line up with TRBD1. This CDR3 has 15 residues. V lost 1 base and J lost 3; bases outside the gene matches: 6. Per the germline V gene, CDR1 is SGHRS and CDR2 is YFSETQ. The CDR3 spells CASSLRGQRDTEAFF. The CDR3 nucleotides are TGCGCCAGCAGCTTGAGGGGGCAGCGGGACACTGAAGCTTTCTTT.

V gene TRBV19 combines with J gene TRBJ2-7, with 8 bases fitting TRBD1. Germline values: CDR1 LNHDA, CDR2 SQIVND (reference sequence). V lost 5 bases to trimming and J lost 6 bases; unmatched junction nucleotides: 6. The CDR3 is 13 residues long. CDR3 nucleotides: TGTGCCAGTAGTTCCAGGGGGCGCGGCGAGCAGTACTTC. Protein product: CASSSRGRGEQYF.

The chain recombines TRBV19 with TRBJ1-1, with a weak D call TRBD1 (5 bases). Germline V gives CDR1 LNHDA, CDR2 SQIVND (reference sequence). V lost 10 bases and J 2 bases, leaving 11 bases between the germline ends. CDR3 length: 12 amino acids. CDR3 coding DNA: TGTGCCACCCGGGACCCTAACACTGAAGCTTTCTTT. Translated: CATRDPNTEAFF.